This TCR beta chain was profiled in a study of cytomegalovirus exposure and HLA in healthy donors. This clone has just one count. This CDR3 region has 16 residues. The germline V gene encodes CDR1 KGHSH and CDR2 LQKENI. The V and J ends lost 3 bases and 2 bases respectively, with 16 bases between them. Produced via immunoSEQ multiplex PCR; TCRdb's table is partial and in-frame only. The data show about 240,000 clones, with approximately 86% seen just once and roughly 1.2% held by the top ten. Sequenced sample: PBMCs. The gene calls are TRBV18 and TRBJ1-2; D might be TRBD1 (5 bases). The source is a woman in her twenties or thirties in good health and CMV-seropositive. CDR3 coding DNA: TGTGCCAGCTCACCTACGGTTGGGACTTCCAACTATGGCTACACCTTC. It specifies CASSPTVGTSNYGYTF.